Below, 9 T cell receptor beta chains from the same sample are listed, as sequenced in a study of blood T cell repertoires in COVID-19. Profiled with immunoSEQ multiplex PCR; TCRdb holds only in-frame clones, not every one. This sample has about 370,000 clones, with more than 75% found just once. What was sequenced was peripheral blood. These receptors originate from a woman in her twenties or thirties with COVID-19, enrolled during active disease.

V usage is TRBV4-2 and J usage is TRBJ2-3; TRBD2 matches 9 bases. From germline, CDR1 is LGHNA and CDR2 YNFKEQ. The CDR3 loop spans 14 amino acids. Germline trimming cut 6 bases from V and 4 bases from J; bases unmatched to any gene: 5. This CDR3 is CASRKSGRPDTQYF. The CDR3 DNA follows: TGTGCCAGCAGAAAGAGCGGGAGGCCAGATACGCAGTATTTT.

The V gene is TRBV7-6, the J gene TRBJ2-5, with 12 bases identical to TRBD2. V gave up 4 bases and J gave up 5 bases; unmatched junction bases: 5. This CDR3 is built from 15 residues. Germline assignment: CDR1 SGHVS and CDR2 FNYEAQ. The CDR3 sequence is CASSSTSGSGETQYF. In DNA, the CDR3 is TGTGCCAGCAGCTCGACTAGCGGGAGCGGTGAGACCCAGTACTTC.

This clone was counted only a few times. The V and J genes are TRBV9 and TRBJ2-5; 8 nucleotides agree with TRBD1. Germline trimming cut 0 bases from V and 5 bases from J; bases unmatched to any gene: 6. This CDR3 comprises 15 residues. Germline V gives CDR1 SGDLS, CDR2 YYNGEE. The CDR3 region has the DNA TGTGCCAGCAGCGTAGACCAGGGGGCAAAGGAGACCCAGTACTTC. This encodes CASSVDQGAKETQYF.

The chain combines TRBV18 with TRBJ1-5; possibly TRBD1 for D (5 bases). CDR1 KGHSH and CDR2 LQKENI come from the germline V gene. V was cut by 3 bases and J by 7 bases, with 19 bases left in between. The CDR3 contains 16 residues. The CDR3 loop reads CASSPGQGPSGQPQHF. The CDR3 DNA reads as TGTGCCAGCTCACCTGGGCAGGGCCCGTCCGGGCAGCCCCAGCATTTT. Combining the CDR3 with reference TRBV18 and TRBJ1-5 gives the whole variable domain NAGVMQNPRHLVRRRGQEARLRCSPMKGHSHVYWYRQLPEEGLKFMVYLQKENIIDESGMPKERFSAEFPKEGPSILRIQQVVRGDSAAYFCASSPGQGPSGQPQHFGDGTRLSIL.

The rearrangement uses TRBV11-2 and TRBJ2-7, with a weak D call TRBD2 (6 bases). The V end was cut by 0 bases, the J end by 0 bases, with 12 bases between. CDR1 SGHAT and CDR2 FQNNGV come from the germline V gene. This CDR3 spans 16 amino acids. Here the CDR3 DNA reads TGTGCCAGCAGCTTAGATTCCGGGAGCTTCTCCTACGAGCAGTACTTC. Its protein is CASSLDSGSFSYEQYF.

With respect to this clone: This specimen includes other DNA sequences encoding the same CDR3. V gene TRBV7-9 combines with J gene TRBJ2-1, with 12 bases aligning to TRBD2. Germline V lookup: CDR1 SEHNR, CDR2 FQNEAQ (reference sequence). The CDR3 spans 16 residues. Trimming at V came to 5 bases and at J to 3 bases, leaving 5 bases not matched to a gene. DNA of the CDR3: TGTGCCAGCAGCCTTTCACTAGCGGGAGGCTACAATGAGCAGTTCTTC. This codes for CASSLSLAGGYNEQFF.

This clone turned up a few times. The chain recombines TRBV7-9 with TRBJ1-2; a possible D gene is TRBD1 (6 bases). Trimming took 4 bases from V and 8 from J, leaving 17 bases between them. CDR1 and CDR2 from the germline V gene are SEHNR and FQNEAQ (reference sequence). The CDR3 contains 14 residues. The CDR3 spells CASSSSRDMVGYTF. The CDR3, as DNA: TGTGCCAGCAGCTCCTCGAGGGACATGGTCGGCTACACCTTC.

This chain joins TRBV30 and TRBJ2-1; TRBD2 matches at 9 bases. CDR1 and CDR2 (germline): GTSNPN, SVGIG (reference sequence). This CDR3 has 18 residues. The junction had 14 bases not matched to a gene; V was cut back by 1 base and J by 4 bases. The chain's CDR3 is CAWSGGGRGRAGYNEQFF. As DNA, the CDR3 is TGTGCCTGGAGTGGAGGGGGCCGCGGGAGGGCCGGATACAATGAGCAGTTCTTC.

This rearrangement joins TRBV28 to TRBJ2-1; D is perhaps TRBD2 (6 bases). From germline, CDR1 is MDHEN and CDR2 SYDVKM. Trimming left V 8 bases short and J 6 bases short, with 14 bases between. The CDR3 runs to 13 residues. The DNA for the CDR3 is TGTGCCAGCGGTGAAACTAGCCCCAATGAGCAGTTCTTC. Translated, it gives CASGETSPNEQFF.